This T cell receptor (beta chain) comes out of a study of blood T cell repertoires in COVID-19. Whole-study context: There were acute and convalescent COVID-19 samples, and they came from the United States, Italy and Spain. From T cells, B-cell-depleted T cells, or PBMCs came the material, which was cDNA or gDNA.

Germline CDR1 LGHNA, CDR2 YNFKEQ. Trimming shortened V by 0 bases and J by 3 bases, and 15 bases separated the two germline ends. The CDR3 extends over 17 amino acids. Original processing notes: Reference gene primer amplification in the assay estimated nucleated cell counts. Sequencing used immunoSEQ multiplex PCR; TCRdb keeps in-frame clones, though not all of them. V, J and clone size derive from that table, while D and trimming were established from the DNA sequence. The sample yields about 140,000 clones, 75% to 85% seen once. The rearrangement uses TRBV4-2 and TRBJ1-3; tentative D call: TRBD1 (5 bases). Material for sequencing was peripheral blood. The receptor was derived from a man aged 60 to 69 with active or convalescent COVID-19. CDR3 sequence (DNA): TGTGCCAGCAGCCAAGATGATCTGGGACTGGGTGGAAACACCATATATTTT. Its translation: CASSQDDLGLGGNTIYF.